The next 7 T cell receptor beta chains were all read from a single sample in a study of regulatory T cells in long-lasting Graves disease. Indicated time point: newly diagnosed GD, antithyroid drugs for less than 3 months. PBMCs were the source of the RNA used for TCR sequencing. CDR3 regions were amplified by Arm-PCR using iRepertoire HTBI primers to build TCR beta libraries. TCRdb analysed the multiplex PCR reads with MiXCR anew, one entry per CDR3 protein. This sample has more than 400,000 distinct CDR3 sequences, with over 15% found just once. These data were likewise used in another study, on T cells in Graves' hyperthyroidism and ophthalmopathy.

Source: peripheral blood mononuclear cells (PBMCs), taken at new diagnosis, from a patient treated with antithyroid drugs. The receptor source for this set is a woman aged 30 to 39 with Graves disease.

Notes on this clonotype: The final CDR3 position lacks the conserved phenylalanine or tryptophan, pointing to a likely read error. The V call is TRBV4-3, the J call TRBJ1-2, with a weak D call TRBD1 (5 bases). Germline CDR1 LGHNA, CDR2 YSLEER. V lost 2 bases, J lost 4 bases, and 17 bases lay in between. This CDR3 is 16 amino acids long. The CDR3 DNA reads TGCGCCAGCAGCCAACTGTCACAGCCGGGGCTCTATGGCTACACCCTC. Encoded protein: CASSQLSQPGLYGYTL.

A few counts support this clonotype. This rearrangement joins TRBV7-2 to TRBJ1-5; no firm D call. Trimming left V 2 bases short and J 2 bases short, with 10 bases between. CDR3 length equals 15 residues. CDR1 SGHTA and CDR2 FQGNSA come from the germline V gene. CDR3 protein: CASSLLDGGNQPQHF. In DNA form, the CDR3 reads TGTGCCAGCAGCTTACTTGACGGTGGCAATCAGCCCCAGCATTTT. The full variable domain, its missing parts supplied by reference TRBV7-2 and TRBJ1-5, is GAGVSQSPSNKVTEKGKDVELRCDPISGHTALYWYRQSLGQGLEFLIYFQGNSAPDKSGLPSDRFSAERTGGSVSTLTIQRTQQEDSAVYLCASSLLDGGNQPQHFGDGTRLSIL.

On this clonotype itself: A much larger clone lies a single base off, so this may be a read error. The rearrangement uses TRBV7-9 and TRBJ2-3; TRBD1 is a possible D gene (5 bases). Germline V gene sequence: CDR1 SEHNR, CDR2 FQNEAQ (reference sequence). V was shortened by 5 bases and J by 4 bases, with 10 bases between the two germline ends. The CDR3 length is 13 residues. This CDR3 reads CASSGAVADTQYF. CDR3 coding DNA: TGTGCCAGCAGCGGGGCGGTTGCAGATACGCAGTATTTT.

This clonotype was recorded at least ten times. This chain connects TRBV7-9 to TRBJ1-5; the D gene is possibly TRBD1 (6 bases). Germline V CDR1 and CDR2: SEHNR, FQNEAQ (reference sequence). The CDR3 is made up of 16 amino acids. V shed 3 bases and J shed 6 bases, with 18 bases lying between them. CDR3 bases: TGTGCCAGCAGCTTCTGGGGCAGGGGAAAACGTCAGCCCCAGCATTTT. This gives the protein CASSFWGRGKRQPQHF.

The sample holds a few counts of this clonotype. The V call is TRBV3-1, the J call TRBJ2-5, with 9 bases matching TRBD2. The V and J ends lost 0 bases and 2 bases, in that order; junction bases with no gene match: 7. The length of the CDR3 is 17 residues. Per germline, CDR1 LGHDT and CDR2 YNNKEL (reference sequence). The CDR3 sequence: CASSQDRIAGVQETQYF. DNA of the CDR3: TGTGCCAGCAGCCAAGATAGGATAGCGGGAGTTCAAGAGACCCAGTACTTC.

A note on this clonotype: At one of its ends the junction is not consistent with the germline gene, which may arise from a read error. The V and J genes are TRBV7-9 and TRBJ2-7; the D is unclear. Germline V gives CDR1 SEHNR, CDR2 FQNEAQ (reference sequence). This CDR3 has 14 amino acids. The CDR3 spells CASSPSKRAYGQYF. Here the CDR3 DNA reads TGTGCCAGCAGCCCCTCCAAGCGCGCCTACGGGCAGTACTTC.

This clonotype has only a few counts. V is TRBV11-2 and J is TRBJ1-2, with TRBD1 matching over 9 bases. Germline values: CDR1 SGHAT, CDR2 FQNNGV. This CDR3 spans 15 amino acids. Trimming removed 5 bases from V and 0 bases from J; junction bases left unmatched: 4. As DNA, the CDR3 is TGTGCCAGCAGCCTAGGACAGGGGACTAACTATGGCTACACCTTC. Its protein is CASSLGQGTNYGYTF.